The clone carrying this T cell receptor beta chain appeared a few times. Its antigen remains unknown. This sample is drawn from a study of beta chain features in type 1 diabetes. For the study at large: Patients shared similar age, gender and cell yields with healthy donors.

This CDR3 is built from 16 residues. The germline CDR1 and CDR2 sequences are MNHEY and SVGAGI. With 1 base clipped from V and 4 bases from J, the junction kept 1 base outside the gene matches. cDNA synthesis used the whole RNA isolate, giving expressed TCRB sequences. Clones were read by immunoSEQ multiplex PCR, and TCRdb kept only the in-frame ones, dropping some. The sample contains fewer than 900,000 clones, 15% to 20% of which appear only once. Study observations and caveats: Any HLA-type effect on TCRB rearrangement remained unresolved here.

This clonotype was obtained from a woman aged 18-29 years in good health. The rearrangement links TRBV6-5 to TRBJ2-2, with 12 bases fitting TRBD2. Sequencing was done on a sample of naive CD4+ T cells from blood. The CDR3 DNA reads as TGTGCCAGCAGTTACTGGGGACTAGCGGGCACCGGGGAGCTGTTTTTT. This gives the protein CASSYWGLAGTGELFF.